The 24 T cell receptor beta chains reported below all come from one sample, sequenced in a study of shared clonotypes between healthy human individuals. The data were produced by immunoSEQ multiplex PCR, yet TCRdb's version contains in-frame clones alone and is incomplete. The sample yields a few million clones, just under 95% seen once. The material sequenced was naive CD4+ T cells from PBMCs. Indicated subset: CD45RA+ positively selected. Receptors were obtained from a man between 18 and 35 years old in good health. Some clones in this sample may be carry-over from other donors' samples.

About this clone: The same CDR3 also results from other DNA sequences found in this sample. This chain uses TRBV19 with TRBJ2-1; 8 bases are shared with TRBD1. With V trimmed by 3 bases and J by 3 bases, 4 bases remained unmatched. The CDR3 is made up of 15 amino acids. From germline, CDR1 is LNHDA and CDR2 SQIVND (reference sequence). The CDR3 sequence is CASSIQGARYNEQFF. The CDR3 DNA is TGTGCCAGTAGTATCCAGGGGGCGCGCTACAATGAGCAGTTCTTC.

A single count supports this clone. J is TRBJ2-7 and V is TRBV19, with D unresolved. The CDR3 has 15 amino acids. The germline V and J ends were trimmed by 2 bases and 3 bases, with 14 bases remaining between them. The germline V gene encodes CDR1 LNHDA and CDR2 SQIVND (reference sequence). CDR3 sequence reads: CASSISVGSSYEQYF. For the CDR3, the DNA is TGTGCCAGTAGTATATCTGTCGGTAGCAGCTACGAGCAGTACTTC.

The chain carries TRBV11-1 and TRBJ2-7; TRBD1 aligns across 8 bases. The CDR3 loop spans 17 amino acids. Germline CDR1 reads SGHAT; CDR2 reads FQDESV (reference sequence). The V segment lost 3 bases and the J segment 3 bases; nucleotides outside the gene matches: 13. CDR3 nucleotides: TGTGCCAGCAGCTTCGGTAAAACAGGGGGAAGGCTCTACGAGCAGTACTTC. Translating it yields CASSFGKTGGRLYEQYF.

This chain uses TRBV7-2 with TRBJ2-3; either TRBD1 or TRBD2 may fit D (5 bases each). Trimming cost V 5 bases and J 4 bases, with 16 bases left between them. Germline CDR1 reads SGHTA; CDR2 reads FQGNSA. This CDR3 spans 15 amino acids. The CDR3 region is CASSPTPRGADTQYF. In DNA, the CDR3 is TGTGCCAGCAGCCCAACACCGAGAGGGGCAGATACGCAGTATTTT.

The chain combines TRBV30 with TRBJ2-7; D possibly corresponds to TRBD2 (6 bases). Germline values: CDR1 GTSNPN, CDR2 SVGIG (reference sequence). The CDR3 runs 11 residues. V lost 0 bases and J 7 bases, leaving 7 bases between the germline ends. DNA of the CDR3: TGTGCCTGGAGTGTGAGCGGGGAGCAGTACTTC. The encoded protein is CAWSVSGEQYF.

The chain is built from TRBV6-5 and TRBJ2-2; D is ambiguous. Germline CDR1 reads MNHEY; CDR2 reads SVGAGI. CDR3 length: 13 amino acids. Trimming left V 4 bases short and J 3 bases short, with 6 bases between. The CDR3 loop is CASSSLYTGELFF. The CDR3 DNA reads as TGTGCCAGCAGTTCCTTATACACCGGGGAGCTGTTTTTT.

J is TRBJ2-2 and V is TRBV5-6; 7 nucleotides agree with TRBD2. V gave up 1 base and J gave up 5 bases; unmatched junction bases: 11. Germline V CDR1 and CDR2: SGHDT, YYEEEE. This CDR3 has 17 residues. CDR3 nucleotide sequence: TGTGCCAGCAGCTTGCTCTTGGGCGGGAGTGGGACCGGGGAGCTGTTTTTT. This encodes CASSLLLGGSGTGELFF.

This clone was seen only once. The chain recombines TRBV5-4 with TRBJ2-5, with D tentatively TRBD1 (6 bases). Germline assignment: CDR1 SGHNT and CDR2 YYREEE (reference sequence). Trimming took off 4 bases at V and 2 bases at J, with 9 bases between the two ends. The CDR3 covers 13 residues. The CDR3 DNA reads TGTGCCAGCAGCCCGACAGGTCAAGAGACCCAGTACTTC. The encoded protein is CASSPTGQETQYF.

This chain connects TRBV5-1 to TRBJ2-1; D not certain. The CDR3 runs 16 residues. Germline V gives CDR1 SGHRS, CDR2 YFSETQ. V was shortened by 1 base and J by 4 bases, with 15 bases between the two germline ends. The CDR3 reads CASSLSRAGSYNEQFF. The CDR3 nucleotides read TGCGCCAGCAGCTTGAGTAGGGCAGGATCTTACAATGAGCAGTTCTTC.

The J gene is TRBJ1-3, the V gene TRBV7-2; no reliable D call. The CDR3 contains 16 residues. The V gene's germline CDR1 is SGHTA and CDR2 FQGNSA. Trimming took 5 bases from V and 0 from J, leaving 14 bases between them. The CDR3 reads CASSPRSYVSGNTIYF. The DNA for the CDR3 is TGTGCCAGCAGCCCGCGGTCCTATGTCTCTGGAAACACCATATATTTT.

The V and J genes are TRBV11-2 and TRBJ2-1; TRBD2 aligns across 13 bases. The junction had 2 bases not matched to a gene; V was cut back by 2 bases and J by 7 bases. The CDR3 loop spans 15 amino acids. Germline-derived CDR1 and CDR2 are SGHAT and FQNNGV. The CDR3 is CASSLRLAGGNEQFF. In DNA form, the CDR3 reads TGTGCCAGCAGCTTAAGACTAGCGGGAGGAAATGAGCAGTTCTTC.

The J gene is TRBJ2-3, the V gene TRBV28; tentatively, D is TRBD1 (6 bases). Germline values: CDR1 MDHEN, CDR2 SYDVKM. The V end lost 4 bases, the J end lost 2 bases, and 10 bases lay between the germline ends. CDR3 length: 14 residues. This chain's CDR3 is CASSSGQITDTQYF. The CDR3 DNA reads TGTGCCAGCAGTTCCGGACAGATCACAGATACGCAGTATTTT.

The chain joins TRBV11-1 to TRBJ2-5; no clear D gene. Germline-derived CDR1 and CDR2 are SGHAT and FQDESV (reference sequence). The V gene lost 5 bases and the J gene lost 5 bases, with 12 bases spanning the gap. This CDR3 contains 13 residues. Here the CDR3 reads CASSNEWSETQYF. DNA for the CDR3: TGTGCCAGCAGCAACGAATGGTCGGAGACCCAGTACTTC.

V gene TRBV5-1 combines with J gene TRBJ2-3; 11 bases are a match to TRBD2. The CDR3 runs 16 residues. V shed 4 bases, J shed 2 bases, and the junction held 6 bases outside the gene matches. CDR1 SGHRS and CDR2 YFSETQ come from the germline V gene. The CDR3 is CASSLTTSGTTDTQYF. CDR3 in DNA: TGCGCCAGCAGCCTCACGACTAGCGGGACCACAGATACGCAGTATTTT.

J is TRBJ2-5 and V is TRBV28, with 8 bases aligning to TRBD2. This CDR3 comprises 15 residues. CDR1 MDHEN and CDR2 SYDVKM come from the germline V gene. V lost 8 bases and J lost 5; bases outside the gene matches: 13. CDR3 amino acids: CASALGSGIAETQYF. The CDR3 coding sequence is TGTGCCAGCGCCTTAGGTAGCGGGATAGCGGAGACCCAGTACTTC.

This sequence joins TRBV5-1 and TRBJ2-3; TRBD2 might be the D (6 bases). CDR3 length: 14 residues. Per the germline V gene, CDR1 is SGHRS and CDR2 is YFSETQ. The V end lost 7 bases, the J end lost 0 bases, and 12 bases lay between the germline ends. The CDR3 DNA follows: TGCGCCAGCTATAGCGGACGTAGCACAGATACGCAGTATTTT. Its protein product is CASYSGRSTDTQYF.

V and J are TRBV6-6 and TRBJ1-3, with no clear D. Trimming pared 0 bases from V and 0 bases from J, leaving 9 bases between. This CDR3 is built from 16 residues. Germline V gene lookup returns CDR1 MNHNY and CDR2 SVGAGI (reference sequence). CDR3 in DNA: TGTGCCAGCAGTTACTCCCTCCCAGGCTCTGGAAACACCATATATTTT. Amino acid sequence: CASSYSLPGSGNTIYF.

The chain is built from TRBV5-1 and TRBJ1-2; the D gene is possibly TRBD1 (5 bases). The CDR3 runs 15 residues. Germline V gene lookup returns CDR1 SGHRS and CDR2 YFSETQ. The V and J ends lost 0 bases and 2 bases respectively, with 11 bases between them. The CDR3 spells CASSLGGLKNYGYTF. The CDR3 DNA sequence: TGCGCCAGCAGCTTGGGGGGCCTCAAGAACTATGGCTACACCTTC.

The J gene is TRBJ2-5, the V gene TRBV11-3; 8 positions match TRBD2. Germline CDR1 is SGHNT and CDR2 is YENEEA. V was clipped by 0 bases and J by 5 bases; unmatched bases: 5. This CDR3 contains 15 residues. CDR3 loop: CASSLDGGELETQYF. CDR3 nucleotide sequence: TGTGCCAGCAGCTTAGACGGGGGGGAGCTGGAGACCCAGTACTTC.

The CDR3 here is CASALGTGQETQYF. The CDR3 coding sequence is TGTGCTAGTGCCCTGGGGACAGGGCAAGAGACCCAGTACTTC. The chain combines TRBV12-5 with TRBJ2-5; 9 bases align to TRBD1. V gave up 7 bases and J gave up 2 bases; unmatched junction bases: 5. There are 14 residues in the CDR3. The germline CDR1 and CDR2 sequences are LGHNT and FRNRAP.

This chain uses TRBV5-1 with TRBJ1-6, with 11 bases aligning to TRBD1. The CDR3 is 16 residues long. Germline values: CDR1 SGHRS, CDR2 YFSETQ. With V trimmed by 4 bases and J by 9 bases, 9 bases remained unmatched. Written as DNA, the CDR3 is TGCGCCAGCAGCCCAGGGGACAGGGGGATATCTTCACCCCTCCACTTT. Its translation is CASSPGDRGISSPLHF. The full variable domain, with the rest looked up from reference TRBV5-1 and TRBJ1-6, is KAGVTQTPRYLIKTRGQQVTLSCSPISGHRSVSWYQQTPGQGLQFLFEYFSETQRNKGNFPGRFSGRQFSNSRSEMNVSTLELGDSALYLCASSPGDRGISSPLHFGNGTRLTVT.

V gene TRBV11-2 combines with J gene TRBJ1-2; no firm D call. The V gene's germline CDR1 is SGHAT and CDR2 FQNNGV. This CDR3 comprises 15 residues. The V and J ends lost 2 bases and 3 bases respectively, with 13 bases between them. In nucleotides, the CDR3 is TGTGCCAGCAGCTTATATCCCCTCGGCTACTATGGCTACACCTTC. Residues: CASSLYPLGYYGYTF.

The CDR3 here is CASSAGHPSSSYEQYF. The CDR3 DNA reads as TGTGCCAGCAGCGCGGGACACCCATCGAGCTCCTACGAGCAGTACTTC. The rearrangement joins TRBV5-4 to TRBJ2-7; D is tentatively TRBD1 or TRBD2 (6 bases each). This CDR3 is 16 amino acids long. Germline V gene lookup returns CDR1 SGHNT and CDR2 YYREEE (reference sequence). V lost 4 bases, J lost 0 bases, and 17 bases lay in between.

The chain carries TRBV28 and TRBJ1-2; 10 positions match TRBD1. Germline assignment: CDR1 MDHEN and CDR2 SYDVKM. With 7 bases clipped from V and 6 bases from J, the junction kept 11 bases outside the gene matches. The CDR3 extends over 15 amino acids. The CDR3 region is CASTTMGQGIHGYTF. CDR3 nucleotides: TGTGCCAGCACCACCATGGGACAGGGGATCCATGGCTACACCTTC.